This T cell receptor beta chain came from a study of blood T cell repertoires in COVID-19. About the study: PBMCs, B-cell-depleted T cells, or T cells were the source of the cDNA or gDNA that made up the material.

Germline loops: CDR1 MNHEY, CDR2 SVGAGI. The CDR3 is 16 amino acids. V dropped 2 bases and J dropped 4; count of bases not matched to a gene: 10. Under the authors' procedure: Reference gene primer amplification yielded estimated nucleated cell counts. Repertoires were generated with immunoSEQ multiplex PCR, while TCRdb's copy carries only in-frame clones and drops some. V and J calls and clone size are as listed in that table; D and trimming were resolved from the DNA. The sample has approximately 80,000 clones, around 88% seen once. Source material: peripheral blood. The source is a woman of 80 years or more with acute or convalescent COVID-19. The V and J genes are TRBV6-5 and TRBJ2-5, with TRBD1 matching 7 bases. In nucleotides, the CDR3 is TGTGCCAGCAGTTACAGGGCAGGGGGAAATGGAGAGACCCAGTACTTC. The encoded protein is CASSYRAGGNGETQYF.